These 8 T cell receptor beta chains were all obtained from the same sample, sequenced in a study of T cell repertoires in cytomegalovirus infection. From the reads, TCRdb called clonotypes with MiXCR, one entry per CDR3 protein. This sample yields roughly 100,000 distinct CDR3 sequences, of which approximately 16% are seen a single time; approximately 8% belongs to the top ten. Sequenced material: PBMCs. The receptor set was obtained from a human donor in good health (CMV status not recorded). Some clones in this sample may be carry-over from other donors' samples.

This clonotype showed up many times. V is TRBV7-2 and J is TRBJ2-7; 13 bases are shared with TRBD2. V lost 8 bases and J lost 5; bases outside the gene matches: 12. Germline CDR1 is SGHTA and CDR2 is FQGNSA. The CDR3 loop spans 16 amino acids. The CDR3 bases are TGTGCCAGCGGAGGAGGGAGGACTAGCGGGGGCGACGAGCAGTACTTC. Translated: CASGGGRTSGGDEQYF.

A few counts support this clonotype. V usage is TRBV2 and J usage is TRBJ2-3; 8 nucleotides align to TRBD1. CDR1 SNHLY and CDR2 FYNNEI come from the germline V gene. J was trimmed by 2 bases and V by 11 bases; bases with no gene match: 9. The CDR3 extends over 14 amino acids. CDR3 protein: CAYGGTGTTDTQYF. The DNA for the CDR3 is TGTGCCTATGGGGGGACAGGCACCACAGATACGCAGTATTTT.

This clonotype was counted many times. This sequence joins TRBV7-2 and TRBJ2-5; the match to TRBD2 covers 9 bases. V dropped 6 bases and J dropped 1; count of bases not matched to a gene: 6. The germline CDR1 and CDR2 sequences are SGHTA and FQGNSA. This CDR3 has 15 amino acids. The CDR3 reads CASRDLAGLQETQYF. The CDR3 coding sequence is TGTGCCAGCAGGGATCTAGCGGGGCTCCAAGAGACCCAGTACTTC.

This clonotype was picked up a small number of times. The CDR3 DNA reads TGTGCCAGCAGCCAAGTCCGGGGACAAGAGACCCAGTACTTC. Its translation: CASSQVRGQETQYF. The rearrangement links TRBV3-1 to TRBJ2-5, with D possibly TRBD2 on 5 matching bases. Germline V gene sequence: CDR1 LGHDT, CDR2 YNNKEL (reference sequence). The CDR3 totals 14 residues. The V gene lost 1 base and the J gene lost 2 bases, with 8 bases spanning the gap.

The sample holds a few counts of this clonotype. The chain recombines TRBV25-1 with TRBJ1-4; D is ambiguous. V dropped 4 bases and J dropped 7 bases, with 25 bases sitting between them. Germline V lookup: CDR1 MGHDK, CDR2 SYGVNS. This CDR3 region has 18 residues. CDR3 DNA sequence: TGTGCCAGCAGTGGCTATTCTTTATCGGGGAGTTTTAGTGAAAAACTGTTTTTT. Amino acid sequence: CASSGYSLSGSFSEKLFF.

This clonotype was detected only a few times. V is TRBV7-9 and J is TRBJ1-2; 7 bases map to TRBD1. This CDR3 is built from 12 residues. Germline trimming cut 4 bases from V and 6 bases from J; bases unmatched to any gene: 2. Per germline, CDR1 SEHNR and CDR2 FQNEAQ (reference sequence). This CDR3 reads CASSYTGDGYTF. The DNA of the CDR3 is TGTGCCAGCAGCTACACAGGGGATGGCTACACCTTC.

As DNA, the CDR3 is TGTGCCAGCACTCAAGGCTCCTACAATGAGCAGTTCTTC. Encoded protein: CASTQGSYNEQFF. This chain uses TRBV7-9 with TRBJ2-1; no firm D call. The germline V gene has CDR1 SEHNR and CDR2 FQNEAQ (reference sequence). CDR3 length equals 13 residues. The germline V and J ends were trimmed by 7 bases and 0 bases, with 7 bases remaining between them.

Details on this clonotype: This sequence may be a read error, since a much larger clone differs from it by one base. This chain joins TRBV7-3 and TRBJ2-3; D unclear. The CDR3 has 13 residues. V dropped 1 base and J dropped 6 bases, with 8 bases sitting between them. CDR1 is SGHTA, CDR2 FQGTGA, per germline. The CDR3, as DNA: TGTGCCAGCAGCTTAATGGCGTCGGATACGCAGTATTTT. Translated: CASSLMASDTQYF.